The 27 T cell receptor beta chains listed next were all sequenced from one sample in a study of OX40 agonist ivuxolimab in advanced cancers. Receptor libraries were prepared by the immunoSEQ multiplex PCR assay. TCRdb provides this immuneACCESS table in a form limited to in-frame rearrangements. Some clones are lacking; in checked studies, under half of them reflect an unresolved V gene, and why the rest are absent is not known. This sample comprises 80,000 or so clones, around nine tenths of them detected only once. The leading ten clones occupy 0.3% to 0.4% of the sample. Sequenced material: CD4+ or CD8+ T cells sorted from blood, taken in a trial of the OX40 agonist ivuxolimab. Receptors originate from an adult with an advanced solid tumor such as melanoma, head and neck, liver or kidney cancer.

The chain couples TRBV10-1 to TRBJ2-3; no clear D gene. The CDR3 has 14 residues. Trimming removed 7 bases from V and 0 bases from J, with 11 bases in between. Germline CDR1 is WNHNN and CDR2 is SYGVQD (reference sequence). CDR3 region: CASTSRLSTDTQYF. The CDR3 DNA sequence: TGCGCCAGCACGTCTCGCCTAAGCACAGATACGCAGTATTTT.

The genes are TRBV28 and TRBJ2-1; D is ambiguous. Germline V gene lookup returns CDR1 MDHEN and CDR2 SYDVKM. The germline V and J ends were trimmed by 3 bases and 7 bases, with 7 bases remaining between them. The CDR3 spans 12 residues. CDR3 region: CASSLVRNEQFF. The CDR3 DNA reads TGTGCCAGCAGTTTGGTACGGAATGAGCAGTTCTTC.

The chain combines TRBV11-2 with TRBJ1-1; TRBD1 matches at 7 bases. Germline loops: CDR1 SGHAT, CDR2 FQNNGV. V shed 5 bases, J shed 5 bases, and the junction held 5 bases outside the gene matches. The CDR3 runs 13 residues. The CDR3 reads CASSQSGGTEAFF. For the CDR3, the DNA is TGTGCCAGCAGCCAGTCAGGGGGAACTGAAGCTTTCTTT.

This clone was found a few times. The CDR3 DNA follows: TGTGCCAGCAGTGGGGCTTCGGATAATTCACCCCTCCACTTT. This translates into CASSGASDNSPLHF. The V call is TRBV6-1, the J call TRBJ1-6; no firm D call. The CDR3 loop spans 14 amino acids. The V end was cut by 4 bases, the J end by 5 bases, with 9 bases between. Looked up from germline, CDR1 is MNHNS and CDR2 is SASEGT.

The chain couples TRBV11-2 to TRBJ2-1; no definite D call. Trimming took off 5 bases at V and 4 bases at J, with 12 bases between the two ends. Germline V gene lookup returns CDR1 SGHAT and CDR2 FQNNGV. This CDR3 is 14 amino acids long. The CDR3 loop is CASSPQAYYNEQFF. In nucleotides, the CDR3 is TGTGCCAGCAGCCCCCAAGCCTATTACAATGAGCAGTTCTTC.

The V call is TRBV6-6, the J call TRBJ1-5; 7 bases map to TRBD1. Germline CDR1 reads MNHNY; CDR2 reads SVGAGI (reference sequence). The CDR3 extends over 16 amino acids. Trimming removed 6 bases from V and 4 bases from J; junction bases left unmatched: 12. This CDR3 is CASRLNRGPGNQPQHF. The CDR3 DNA reads as TGTGCCAGCAGGCTAAACAGGGGACCAGGGAATCAGCCCCAGCATTTT.

CDR3 coding DNA: TGTGCCAGCACCGACCGGGGGGGGATCACAGATACGCAGTATTTT. This translates into CASTDRGGITDTQYF. The chain employs TRBV2 and TRBJ2-3; 8 bases align to TRBD2. V trimming: 7 bases; J trimming: 2 bases; junction bases outside the gene matches: 8. The CDR3 spans 15 residues. Germline loops: CDR1 SNHLY, CDR2 FYNNEI. Looking up the rest from reference TRBV2 and TRBJ2-3 gives the full variable domain: EPEVTQTPSHQVTQMGQEVILRCVPISNHLYFYWYRQILGQKVEFLVSFYNNEISEKSEIFDDQFSVERPDGSNFTLKIRSTKLEDSAMYFCASTDRGGITDTQYFGPGTRLTVL.

The chain couples TRBV28 to TRBJ1-1, with TRBD1 matching 8 bases. Germline V gives CDR1 MDHEN, CDR2 SYDVKM. There are 15 residues in the CDR3. Trimming at V came to 4 bases and at J to 5 bases, leaving 9 bases not matched to a gene. The CDR3 here is CASSSLQGARTEAFF. The CDR3, as DNA: TGTGCCAGCAGTTCCCTTCAGGGGGCGAGGACTGAAGCTTTCTTT.

This sequence joins TRBV5-6 and TRBJ2-7; D call uncertain. The CDR3 has 14 amino acids. V gave up 2 bases and J gave up 0 bases, with 9 bases separating them. Germline V gives CDR1 SGHDT, CDR2 YYEEEE. DNA for the CDR3: TGTGCCAGCAGCTTTCTTCCCACCTCCTACGAGCAGTACTTC. Amino acid sequence: CASSFLPTSYEQYF.

J is TRBJ2-2 and V is TRBV5-5; 13 nucleotides match TRBD2. V lost 3 bases to trimming and J lost 4 bases; unmatched junction nucleotides: 6. The CDR3 has 17 amino acids. CDR1 is SGHKS, CDR2 YYEKEE, per germline (reference sequence). In DNA form, the CDR3 reads TGTGCCAGCAGCTACACCGGGACTAGCGGGACCACCGGGGAGCTGTTTTTT. It specifies CASSYTGTSGTTGELFF. The full variable domain, completed using reference TRBV5-5 and TRBJ2-2, is DAGVTQSPTHLIKTRGQQVTLRCSPISGHKSVSWYQQVLGQGPQFIFQYYEKEERGRGNFPDRFSARQFPNYSSELNVNALLLGDSALYLCASSYTGTSGTTGELFFGEGSRLTVL.

The count of this clone is one. This CDR3 is CASSGWETQYF. CDR3 nucleotide sequence: TGTGCCAGCAGCGGATGGGAGACCCAGTACTTC. The rearrangement uses TRBV7-9 and TRBJ2-5, with D hard to call. The CDR3 spans 11 residues. CDR1 and CDR2 (germline): SEHNR, FQNEAQ (reference sequence). V was cut by 5 bases and J by 5 bases, with 6 bases left in between.

The chain recombines TRBV18 with TRBJ2-3, with D perhaps being TRBD1 or TRBD2 (5 bases each). The CDR3 runs 16 residues. The V end was cut by 0 bases, the J end by 2 bases, with 12 bases between. Germline V gene sequence: CDR1 KGHSH, CDR2 LQKENI. The CDR3 DNA is TGTGCCAGCTCACCACCGCTCCGGGGACCCACAGATACGCAGTATTTT. Encoded protein: CASSPPLRGPTDTQYF.

The table lists this clone with a few counts. The V gene is TRBV19, the J gene TRBJ1-5, with a tentative D call TRBD1 (6 bases). This CDR3 contains 13 residues. Deletions cut 8 bases from V and 5 bases from J, with 13 bases between. Germline V gene data show CDR1 as LNHDA and CDR2 as SQIVND (reference sequence). The chain's CDR3 is CASLPGVYQPQHF. CDR3 DNA sequence: TGTGCCAGTCTCCCAGGGGTTTATCAGCCCCAGCATTTT.

DNA for the CDR3: TGTGCCAGCTCCCCGACAGGGATCACCGGGGAGCTGTTTTTT. Residues: CASSPTGITGELFF. This sequence joins TRBV18 and TRBJ2-2; TRBD1 matches 7 bases. The CDR3 contains 14 residues. V dropped 6 bases and J dropped 4; count of bases not matched to a gene: 5. Germline-derived CDR1 and CDR2 are KGHSH and LQKENI.

CDR3 protein: CASSYDRARWETQYF. In nucleotides, the CDR3 is TGTGCCAGCAGTTACGACAGGGCCAGGTGGGAGACCCAGTACTTC. The J gene is TRBJ2-5, the V gene TRBV6-5, with 7 positions matching TRBD1. V shed 2 bases and J 5 bases; nucleotides not matched to a gene: 8. The CDR3 is 15 residues long. Germline values: CDR1 MNHEY, CDR2 SVGAGI.

The gene calls are TRBV27 and TRBJ1-1; tentatively, D is TRBD1 (5 bases). This CDR3 has 13 amino acids. Germline V CDR1 and CDR2: MNHEY, SMNVEV (reference sequence). V lost 8 bases and J lost 6, with 16 bases in between. CDR3 sequence: CASGTRQIAEAFF. The DNA for the CDR3 is TGTGCCAGCGGAACCAGACAGATCGCTGAAGCTTTCTTT.

The sample holds one count of this clone. This chain uses TRBV28 with TRBJ1-1, with TRBD1 matching over 8 bases. The CDR3 spans 14 residues. The V and J ends lost 0 bases and 6 bases, in that order; junction bases with no gene match: 3. CDR1 is MDHEN, CDR2 SYDVKM, per germline. CDR3 protein: CASSLWTGVPEAFF. CDR3 sequence (DNA): TGTGCCAGCAGTTTATGGACAGGGGTGCCTGAAGCTTTCTTT. The variable domain in full, completed from reference TRBV28 and TRBJ1-1, reads DVKVTQSSRYLVKRTGEKVFLECVQDMDHENMFWYRQDPGLGLRLIYFSYDVKMKEKGDIPEGYSVSREKKERFSLILESASTNQTSMYLCASSLWTGVPEAFFGQGTRLTVV.

The rearrangement joins TRBV19 to TRBJ1-2, with 7 bases identical to TRBD1. V shed 5 bases and J 7 bases; nucleotides not matched to a gene: 10. The CDR3 spans 14 residues. Germline V lookup: CDR1 LNHDA, CDR2 SQIVND (reference sequence). This chain's CDR3 is CASSSYDRDLGYTF. The CDR3, as DNA: TGTGCCAGTAGTTCCTACGACAGGGACCTTGGCTACACCTTC.

The chain has TRBV7-2 and TRBJ2-7, with D tentatively TRBD1 (6 bases). The V gene lost 2 bases and the J gene lost 3 bases, with 17 bases spanning the gap. Germline-derived CDR1 and CDR2 are SGHTA and FQGNSA. The CDR3 spans 16 residues. The CDR3 region is CASSLTPGVKGYEQYF. The CDR3, as DNA: TGTGCCAGCAGCTTAACGCCAGGGGTTAAGGGCTACGAGCAGTACTTC. The full variable domain, completed using reference TRBV7-2 and TRBJ2-7, is GAGVSQSPSNKVTEKGKDVELRCDPISGHTALYWYRQSLGQGLEFLIYFQGNSAPDKSGLPSDRFSAERTGGSVSTLTIQRTQQEDSAVYLCASSLTPGVKGYEQYFGPGTRLTVT.

This chain links TRBV7-8 with TRBJ2-5, with TRBD1 identical over 7 bases. This CDR3 comprises 15 residues. CDR1 and CDR2 from the germline V gene are SGHVS and FQNEAQ. V lost 4 bases to trimming and J lost 2 bases; unmatched junction nucleotides: 7. The CDR3 loop is CASSSLPGQQETQYF. The CDR3 nucleotides are TGTGCCAGCAGCTCCCTTCCGGGACAGCAAGAGACCCAGTACTTC.

The V and J genes are TRBV6-6 and TRBJ2-5; 9 bases map to TRBD2. CDR3 length: 14 amino acids. From germline, CDR1 is MNHNY and CDR2 SVGAGI (reference sequence). V lost 7 bases to trimming and J lost 3 bases; unmatched junction nucleotides: 6. The DNA of the CDR3 is TGTGCCAGCAAATCTTTAGCGGGGGAAGAGACCCAGTACTTC. Translation gives CASKSLAGEETQYF.

The rearrangement links TRBV27 to TRBJ2-5; TRBD2 aligns across 9 bases. The CDR3 spans 15 residues. Germline CDR1 is MNHEY and CDR2 is SMNVEV (reference sequence). Trimming cost V 5 bases and J 2 bases; bases outside gene matches: 6. The CDR3 DNA reads TGTGCCAGCAGTAGTAGCGGGGGTCCTCAAGAGACCCAGTACTTC. Protein sequence: CASSSSGGPQETQYF.

The chain carries TRBV30 and TRBJ1-3; no clear D gene. V was pared by 2 bases and J by 4 bases, with 12 bases between. The CDR3 has 14 amino acids. The germline V gene has CDR1 GTSNPN and CDR2 SVGIG (reference sequence). The CDR3 protein is CAWSTSLGGNTIYF. The CDR3 DNA follows: TGTGCCTGGAGTACGTCCTTGGGGGGAAACACCATATATTTT.

The V gene is TRBV28, the J gene TRBJ1-2; D is possibly TRBD1 (5 bases). V lost 6 bases and J lost 7, with 12 bases in between. The CDR3 length is 12 residues. Germline V gene sequence: CDR1 MDHEN, CDR2 SYDVKM. DNA for the CDR3: TGTGCCAGCAGCAGGGATCCCGGTGGCTACACCTTC. Its protein product is CASSRDPGGYTF.

This clone was observed a few times. The J gene is TRBJ1-2, the V gene TRBV10-1; tentatively, D is TRBD1 (5 bases). The length of the CDR3 is 12 residues. CDR1 is WNHNN and CDR2 is SYGVQD in the germline V gene (reference sequence). Trimming left V 5 bases short and J 2 bases short, with 6 bases between. CDR3 sequence (DNA): TGCGCCAGCAGTCGGGACAACTATGGCTACACCTTC. It yields the protein CASSRDNYGYTF.

V and J are TRBV6-1 and TRBJ2-1; the match to TRBD2 covers 9 bases. From germline, CDR1 is MNHNS and CDR2 SASEGT. Losses at the gene ends were 5 bases for V and 15 bases for J; bases not matched to a gene: 11. This CDR3 comprises 13 residues. The CDR3 sequence is CASSPNGGRGPFF. CDR3 coding DNA: TGTGCCAGCAGTCCTAACGGCGGGAGGGGTCCGTTCTTC.

CDR3 nucleotides: TGTGCCAGTAGTAAGGCAGGTGACTTGACTGAAGCTTTCTTT. The encoded protein is CASSKAGDLTEAFF. The V and J genes are TRBV19 and TRBJ1-1; D is undetermined. The V gene lost 4 bases and the J gene lost 5 bases, with 14 bases spanning the gap. The CDR3 is made up of 14 amino acids. Looked up from germline, CDR1 is LNHDA and CDR2 is SQIVND (reference sequence).